This T cell receptor beta chain originates from a study of blood T cell repertoires in COVID-19. Study-level background: The samples span acute and convalescent COVID-19 from the United States, Italy and Spain.

In the original analysis: Nucleated cell counts were estimated from reference gene primer amplification. Only in-frame clones appear in the TCRdb table, and some are missing; sequencing was by immunoSEQ multiplex PCR. V and J calls and clone size are given by that table; D and trimming were obtained from the DNA. The sample has over 55,000 clones, roughly 80% seen once. There are 12 residues in the CDR3. Trimming shortened V by 5 bases and J by 3 bases, and 7 bases separated the two germline ends. The sample comprised peripheral blood. The V gene is TRBV12-3 or TRBV12-4, the J gene TRBJ1-1; D uncertain. This TCR was recovered from a human donor in a cohort sampled during active COVID-19. The CDR3 protein is CASSAGHTEAFF. The CDR3 nucleotides are TGTGCCAGCAGTGCTGGGCACACTGAAGCTTTCTTT.